Below are 19 T cell receptor beta chains sequenced from a single sample in a study of blood T cell repertoires in COVID-19. Profiled with immunoSEQ multiplex PCR; TCRdb holds only in-frame clones, not every one. The profile shows roughly 170,000 clones, 87% of them singletons. The sample taken for sequencing was peripheral blood. These receptor sequences come from a woman aged 18-30 years who had recovered from COVID-19.

The V gene is TRBV9, the J gene TRBJ2-1; TRBD2 agrees at 8 bases. The CDR3 contains 14 residues. Germline V gene lookup returns CDR1 SGDLS and CDR2 YYNGEE. V was pared by 3 bases and J by 7 bases, with 6 bases of the junction left unmatched. CDR3 residues: CASSAGGAWNEQFF. The CDR3 nucleotides are TGTGCCAGCAGCGCCGGGGGGGCATGGAATGAGCAGTTCTTC.

There are a few counts of this clone. V is TRBV19 and J is TRBJ1-5; D gene ambiguous. Germline V lookup: CDR1 LNHDA, CDR2 SQIVND (reference sequence). V lost 3 bases and J 3 bases, leaving 12 bases between the germline ends. CDR3 length: 15 amino acids. In DNA form, the CDR3 reads TGTGCCAGTAGTATCGACCGACAACCCAATCAGCCCCAGCATTTT. This sequence encodes CASSIDRQPNQPQHF.

The chain uses TRBV6-5 and TRBJ2-7; D remains ambiguous. CDR3 length: 13 amino acids. Trimming removed 2 bases from V and 6 bases from J, with 11 bases in between. The germline gives CDR1 MNHEY, CDR2 SVGAGI. DNA of the CDR3: TGTGCCAGCAGTTACATTGGAGTGAGCGAGCAGTACTTC. Translation gives CASSYIGVSEQYF.

This chain links TRBV6-2 or TRBV6-3 with TRBJ1-2, with a weak D call TRBD1 (5 bases). In germline, CDR1 is MNHEY, CDR2 SVGEGT. This CDR3 comprises 14 residues. Deletions cut 5 bases from V and 3 bases from J, with 13 bases between. The CDR3 region is CASSRSLRDYGYTF. The CDR3, as DNA: TGTGCCAGCAGTCGATCCCTCAGGGACTATGGCTACACCTTC.

V is TRBV27 and J is TRBJ1-4; 11 bases map to TRBD1. The CDR3 sequence is 15 residues long. Germline loops: CDR1 MNHEY, CDR2 SMNVEV (reference sequence). With V trimmed by 6 bases and J by 6 bases, 6 bases remained unmatched. The CDR3 region is CASRRTGGADEKLFF. As DNA, the CDR3 is TGTGCCAGCAGAAGGACAGGGGGCGCGGATGAAAAACTGTTTTTT. The full variable domain, completed using reference TRBV27 and TRBJ1-4, is EAQVTQNPRYLITVTGKKLTVTCSQNMNHEYMSWYRQDPGLGLRQIYYSMNVEVTDKGDVPEGYKVSRKEKRNFPLILESPSPNQTSLYFCASRRTGGADEKLFFGSGTQLSVL.

The chain joins TRBV19 to TRBJ2-7; TRBD2 matches 7 bases. Germline CDR1 is LNHDA and CDR2 is SQIVND (reference sequence). Germline trimming cut 7 bases from V and 2 bases from J; bases unmatched to any gene: 2. The CDR3 is 12 amino acids. CDR3 sequence reads: CASTGGAYEQYF. CDR3 in DNA: TGTGCCAGTACGGGGGGAGCCTACGAGCAGTACTTC. Combining the CDR3 with reference TRBV19 and TRBJ2-7 gives the whole variable domain DGGITQSPKYLFRKEGQNVTLSCEQNLNHDAMYWYRQDPGQGLRLIYYSQIVNDFQKGDIAEGYSVSREKKESFPLTVTSAQKNPTAFYLCASTGGAYEQYFGPGTRLTVT.

This clone showed up just once. As DNA, the CDR3 is TGTGCCAGCAGTGATTCGAGCAATCAGCCCCAGCATTTT. Its translation: CASSDSSNQPQHF. The chain combines TRBV6-1 with TRBJ1-5; no firm D call. CDR1 MNHNS and CDR2 SASEGT come from the germline V gene. CDR3 size: 13 residues. Trimming took off 3 bases at V and 1 base at J, with 4 bases between the two ends.

The chain has TRBV5-1 and TRBJ1-3, with D maybe TRBD1 (5 bases). In germline, CDR1 is SGHRS, CDR2 YFSETQ. The CDR3 loop spans 15 amino acids. Trimming took off 5 bases at V and 0 bases at J, with 12 bases between the two ends. CDR3 nucleotides: TGCGCCAGCAGGTTGACAGCCACCTCTGGAAACACCATATATTTT. Translated, it gives CASRLTATSGNTIYF.

The rearrangement joins TRBV6-5 to TRBJ2-3, with TRBD1 as a possible D gene (6 bases). Trimming shortened V by 0 bases and J by 6 bases, and 13 bases separated the two germline ends. This CDR3 has 15 amino acids. From germline, CDR1 is MNHEY and CDR2 SVGAGI. Here the CDR3 reads CASSYSRQGSDTQYF. CDR3 sequence (DNA): TGTGCCAGCAGTTACTCCCGGCAGGGGTCCGATACGCAGTATTTT.

The gene calls are TRBV3-1 (or the pseudogene TRBV3-2) and TRBJ1-2; D is ambiguous. V lost 2 bases and J lost 6, with 13 bases in between. CDR3 size: 14 residues. Germline CDR1 reads LGHDT; CDR2 reads YNNKEL (reference sequence). This chain's CDR3 is CASSQTLGRDGYTF. The CDR3 region has the DNA TGTGCCAGCAGCCAAACCCTAGGCCGTGATGGCTACACCTTC.

The chain combines TRBV7-9 with TRBJ2-1; 9 bases align to TRBD2. The CDR3 loop spans 17 amino acids. The V segment lost 0 bases and the J segment 0 bases; nucleotides outside the gene matches: 3. Germline CDR1 is SEHNR and CDR2 is FQNEAQ (reference sequence). CDR3: CASSLALSGSSYNEQFF. The CDR3, as DNA: TGTGCCAGCAGCTTAGCCCTTAGCGGGAGCTCCTACAATGAGCAGTTCTTC. The complete variable domain, with remaining parts taken from reference TRBV7-9 and TRBJ2-1, reads DTGVSQNPRHKITKRGQNVTFRCDPISEHNRLYWYRQTLGQGPEFLTYFQNEAQLEKSRLLSDRFSAERPKGSFSTLEIQRTEQGDSAMYLCASSLALSGSSYNEQFFGPGTRLTVL.

The chain has TRBV3-1 (or the pseudogene TRBV3-2) and TRBJ1-1; D perhaps matches TRBD1 (5 bases). The CDR3 loop spans 17 amino acids. V lost 0 bases and J lost 2, with 16 bases in between. Germline CDR1 is LGHDT and CDR2 is YNNKEL (reference sequence). The CDR3 sequence: CASSQDLGSGLNTEAFF. CDR3 DNA sequence: TGTGCCAGCAGCCAAGATCTTGGGTCAGGGCTCAACACTGAAGCTTTCTTT.

The CDR3 here is CASSLGQYNEQFF. In nucleotides, the CDR3 is TGTGCCAGTAGCCTCGGACAGTACAATGAGCAGTTCTTC. J is TRBJ2-1 and V is TRBV19; D possibly corresponds to TRBD1 (6 bases). The CDR3 loop spans 13 amino acids. V was cut by 6 bases and J by 4 bases, with 10 bases left in between. In germline, CDR1 is LNHDA, CDR2 SQIVND (reference sequence).

The chain has TRBV5-8 and TRBJ2-7; 9 positions match TRBD1. This CDR3 region has 17 residues. Germline CDR1 reads SGHTS; CDR2 reads YDEGEE. DNA for the CDR3: TGTGCCAGCAGCTTGGCCGAATCGAGGACAGGGGACCCTTTTCGGGAGGTC. It codes for CASSLAESRTGDPFREV.

V is TRBV15 and J is TRBJ2-1, with 11 bases lining up with TRBD2. The CDR3 length is 14 residues. V gave up 8 bases and J gave up 4 bases; unmatched junction bases: 4. Germline V gene sequence: CDR1 LNHNV, CDR2 YYDKDF (reference sequence). In DNA, the CDR3 is TGTGCCACCTCGCGGACTAGCGGGTACAATGAGCAGTTCTTC. This sequence encodes CATSRTSGYNEQFF.

This rearrangement joins TRBV4-3 to TRBJ2-7; D gene ambiguous. Trimming cost V 3 bases and J 5 bases, with 11 bases left between them. Germline CDR1 reads LGHNA; CDR2 reads YSLEER. This CDR3 has 13 amino acids. For the CDR3, the DNA is TGCGCCAGCAGCCAGTCCCGGAGTAACGAGCAGTACTTC. Amino acids: CASSQSRSNEQYF.

The genes are TRBV9 and TRBJ2-7; D might be TRBD2 (5 bases). V lost 0 bases and J lost 4, with 14 bases in between. CDR1 is SGDLS, CDR2 YYNGEE, per germline. This CDR3 contains 15 residues. The CDR3, as DNA: TGTGCCAGCAGCGTAGGGGCCCAGCGGAAGTACGAGCAGTACGTC. It is translated as CASSVGAQRKYEQYV.

V and J are TRBV18 and TRBJ2-1; tentative D call: TRBD2 (6 bases). The V gene's germline CDR1 is KGHSH and CDR2 LQKENI. Trimming removed 3 bases at V and 2 bases at J, with 11 bases between. CDR3 length equals 15 residues. As DNA, the CDR3 is TGTGCCAGCTCACCGATTGAGCGGGCCTACAATGAGCAGTTCTTC. This translates into CASSPIERAYNEQFF. Looking up the rest from reference TRBV18 and TRBJ2-1 gives the full variable domain: NAGVMQNPRHLVRRRGQEARLRCSPMKGHSHVYWYRQLPEEGLKFMVYLQKENIIDESGMPKERFSAEFPKEGPSILRIQQVVRGDSAAYFCASSPIERAYNEQFFGPGTRLTVL.

The V and J genes are TRBV13 and TRBJ2-5, with D tentatively TRBD1 (5 bases). Looked up from germline, CDR1 is PRHDT and CDR2 is FYEKMQ (reference sequence). This CDR3 has 14 amino acids. V lost 1 base and J 5 bases, leaving 11 bases between the germline ends. This CDR3 is CASSLAQGRETQYF. CDR3 DNA: TGTGCCAGCAGCTTAGCTCAGGGTAGGGAGACCCAGTACTTC.